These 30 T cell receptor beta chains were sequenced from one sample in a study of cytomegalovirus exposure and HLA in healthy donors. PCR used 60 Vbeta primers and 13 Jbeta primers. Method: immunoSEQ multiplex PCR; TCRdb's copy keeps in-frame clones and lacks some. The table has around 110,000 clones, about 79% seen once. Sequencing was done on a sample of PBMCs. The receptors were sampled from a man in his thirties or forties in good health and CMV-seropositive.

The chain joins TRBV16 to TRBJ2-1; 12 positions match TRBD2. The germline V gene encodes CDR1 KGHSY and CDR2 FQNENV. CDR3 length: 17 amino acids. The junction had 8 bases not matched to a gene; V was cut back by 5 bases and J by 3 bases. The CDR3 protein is CASSDRLAGDYYNEQFF. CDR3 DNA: TGTGCCAGCAGCGACAGACTAGCGGGGGACTACTACAATGAGCAGTTCTTC.

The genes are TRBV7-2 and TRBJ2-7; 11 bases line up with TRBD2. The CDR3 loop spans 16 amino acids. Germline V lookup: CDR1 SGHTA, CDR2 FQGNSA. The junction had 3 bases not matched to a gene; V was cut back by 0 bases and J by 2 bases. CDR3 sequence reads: CASSLAGLAETYEQYF. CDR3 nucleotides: TGTGCCAGCAGCTTAGCGGGACTAGCGGAGACCTACGAGCAGTACTTC.

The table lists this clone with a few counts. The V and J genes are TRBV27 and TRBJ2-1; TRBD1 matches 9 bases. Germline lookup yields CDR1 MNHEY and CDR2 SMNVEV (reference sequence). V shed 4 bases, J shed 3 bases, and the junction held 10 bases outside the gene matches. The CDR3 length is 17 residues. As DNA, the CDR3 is TGTGCCAGCAGTTGGGACAGGGAGGGAAACTACTACAATGAGCAGTTCTTC. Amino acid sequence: CASSWDREGNYYNEQFF.

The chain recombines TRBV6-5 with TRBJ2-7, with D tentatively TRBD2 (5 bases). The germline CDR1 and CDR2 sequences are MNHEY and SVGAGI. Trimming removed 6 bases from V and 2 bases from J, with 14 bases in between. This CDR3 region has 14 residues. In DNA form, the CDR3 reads TGTGCCAGCAGCATCGACCGGGATGCCTACGAGCAGTACTTC. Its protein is CASSIDRDAYEQYF.

The CDR3: CASSEALDRPGYGYTF. For the CDR3, the DNA is TGTGCCAGCAGTGAAGCCCTGGACAGGCCGGGCTATGGCTACACCTTC. The rearrangement joins TRBV6-1 to TRBJ1-2; TRBD1 agrees at 7 bases. V was clipped by 0 bases and J by 4 bases; unmatched bases: 8. This CDR3 contains 16 residues. Looked up from germline, CDR1 is MNHNS and CDR2 is SASEGT.

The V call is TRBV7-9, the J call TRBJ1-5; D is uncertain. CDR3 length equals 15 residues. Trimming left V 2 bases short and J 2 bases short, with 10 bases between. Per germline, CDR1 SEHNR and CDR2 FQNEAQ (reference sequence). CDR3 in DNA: TGTGCCAGCAGCTTACTAGGGAGTGGCAATCAGCCCCAGCATTTT. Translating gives CASSLLGSGNQPQHF.

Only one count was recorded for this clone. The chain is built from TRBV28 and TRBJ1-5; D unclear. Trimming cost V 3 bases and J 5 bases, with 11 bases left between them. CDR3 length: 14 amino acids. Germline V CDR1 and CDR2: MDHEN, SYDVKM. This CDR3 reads CASSFLGGHQPQHF. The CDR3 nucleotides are TGTGCCAGCAGTTTTCTAGGCGGCCATCAGCCCCAGCATTTT.

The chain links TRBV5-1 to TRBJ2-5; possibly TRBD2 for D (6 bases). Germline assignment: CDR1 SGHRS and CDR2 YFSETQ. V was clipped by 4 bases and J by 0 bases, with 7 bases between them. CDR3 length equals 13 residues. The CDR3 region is CASSGGNQETQYF. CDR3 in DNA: TGCGCCAGCAGCGGGGGGAACCAAGAGACCCAGTACTTC.

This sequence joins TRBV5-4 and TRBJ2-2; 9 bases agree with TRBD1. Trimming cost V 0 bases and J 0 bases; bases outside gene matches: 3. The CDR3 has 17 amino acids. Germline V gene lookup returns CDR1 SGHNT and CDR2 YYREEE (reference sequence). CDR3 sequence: CASSLGRDRANTGELFF. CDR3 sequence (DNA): TGTGCCAGCAGCTTGGGCCGGGACAGGGCGAACACCGGGGAGCTGTTTTTT.

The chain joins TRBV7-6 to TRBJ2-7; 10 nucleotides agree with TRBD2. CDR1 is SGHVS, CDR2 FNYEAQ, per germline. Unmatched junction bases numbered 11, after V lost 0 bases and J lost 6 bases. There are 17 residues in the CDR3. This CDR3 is CASSLAPPLAGEGEQYF. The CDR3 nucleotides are TGTGCCAGCAGCTTAGCCCCACCCCTAGCGGGAGAAGGCGAGCAGTACTTC. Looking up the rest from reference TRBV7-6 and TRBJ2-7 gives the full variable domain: GAGVSQSPRYKVTKRGQDVALRCDPISGHVSLYWYRQALGQGPEFLTYFNYEAQQDKSGLPNDRFSAERPEGSISTLTIQRTEQRDSAMYRCASSLAPPLAGEGEQYFGPGTRLTVT.

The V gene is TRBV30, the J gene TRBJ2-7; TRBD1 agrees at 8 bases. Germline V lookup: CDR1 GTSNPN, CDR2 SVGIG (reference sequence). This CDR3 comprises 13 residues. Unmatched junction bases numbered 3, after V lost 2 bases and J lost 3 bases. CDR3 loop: CAWSRDRFYEQYF. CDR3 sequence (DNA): TGTGCCTGGAGTCGGGACAGGTTCTACGAGCAGTACTTC.

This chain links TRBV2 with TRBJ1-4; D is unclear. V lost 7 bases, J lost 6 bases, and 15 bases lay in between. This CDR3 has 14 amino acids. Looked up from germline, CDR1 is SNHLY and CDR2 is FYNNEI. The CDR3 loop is CASTFQQNYEKLFF. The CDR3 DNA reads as TGTGCCAGCACCTTCCAACAGAACTATGAAAAACTGTTTTTT.

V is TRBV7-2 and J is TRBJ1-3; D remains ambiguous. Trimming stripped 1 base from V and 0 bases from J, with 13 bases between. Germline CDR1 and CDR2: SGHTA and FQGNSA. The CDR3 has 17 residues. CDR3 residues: CASSLGGASISGNTIYF. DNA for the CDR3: TGTGCCAGCAGCTTAGGGGGAGCCAGCATCTCTGGAAACACCATATATTTT. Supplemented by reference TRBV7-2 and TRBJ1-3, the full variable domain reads GAGVSQSPSNKVTEKGKDVELRCDPISGHTALYWYRQSLGQGLEFLIYFQGNSAPDKSGLPSDRFSAERTGGSVSTLTIQRTQQEDSAVYLCASSLGGASISGNTIYFGEGSWLTVV.

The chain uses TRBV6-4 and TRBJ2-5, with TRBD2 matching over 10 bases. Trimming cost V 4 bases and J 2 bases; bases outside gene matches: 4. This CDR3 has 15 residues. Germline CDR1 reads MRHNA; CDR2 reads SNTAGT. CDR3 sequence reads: CASSVRAGGQETQYF. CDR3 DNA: TGTGCCAGCAGTGTGAGAGCGGGGGGGCAAGAGACCCAGTACTTC.

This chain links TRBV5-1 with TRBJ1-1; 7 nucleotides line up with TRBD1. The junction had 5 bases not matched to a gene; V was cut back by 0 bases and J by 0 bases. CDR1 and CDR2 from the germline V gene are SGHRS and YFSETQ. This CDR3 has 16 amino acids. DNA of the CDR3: TGCGCCAGCAGCTTGGGACAGGGAATGATGAACACTGAAGCTTTCTTT. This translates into CASSLGQGMMNTEAFF.

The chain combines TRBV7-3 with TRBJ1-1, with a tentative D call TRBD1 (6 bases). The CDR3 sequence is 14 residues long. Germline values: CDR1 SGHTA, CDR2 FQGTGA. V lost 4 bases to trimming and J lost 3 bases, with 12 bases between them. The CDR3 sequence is CASSSQGWDTEAFF. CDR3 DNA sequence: TGTGCCAGCAGCTCTCAGGGGTGGGACACTGAAGCTTTCTTT. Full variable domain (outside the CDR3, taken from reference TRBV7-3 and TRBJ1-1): GAGVSQTPSNKVTEKGKYVELRCDPISGHTALYWYRQSLGQGPEFLIYFQGTGAADDSGLPNDRFFAVRPEGSVSTLKIQRTERGDSAVYLCASSSQGWDTEAFFGQGTRLTVV.

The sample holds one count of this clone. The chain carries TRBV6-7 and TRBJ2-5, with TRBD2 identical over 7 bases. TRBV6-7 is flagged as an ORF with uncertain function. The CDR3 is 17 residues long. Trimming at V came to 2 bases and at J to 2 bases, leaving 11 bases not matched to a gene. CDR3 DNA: TGTGCCAGCAGTTACCCCCAGCGGGGAGCCCCACAAGAGACCCAGTACTTC. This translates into CASSYPQRGAPQETQYF.

The CDR3 region is CASNPWRRGTDTQYF. CDR3 coding DNA: TGTGCCAGCAACCCCTGGCGGCGGGGGACTGATACGCAGTATTTT. The genes are TRBV7-8 and TRBJ2-3; TRBD2 agrees at 7 bases. CDR3 size: 15 residues. Germline CDR1 and CDR2: SGHVS and FQNEAQ. The junction had 13 bases not matched to a gene; V was cut back by 7 bases and J by 6 bases.

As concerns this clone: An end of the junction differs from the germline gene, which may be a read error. The CDR3 nucleotides are TGTTCCAGCAGCTTACGACAGTTCTATGGCTACACCTTC. Amino acid sequence: CSSSLRQFYGYTF. This chain joins TRBV7-9 and TRBJ1-2, with TRBD1 as a possible D gene (5 bases). Germline V gives CDR1 SEHNR, CDR2 FQNEAQ (reference sequence). This CDR3 has 13 amino acids.

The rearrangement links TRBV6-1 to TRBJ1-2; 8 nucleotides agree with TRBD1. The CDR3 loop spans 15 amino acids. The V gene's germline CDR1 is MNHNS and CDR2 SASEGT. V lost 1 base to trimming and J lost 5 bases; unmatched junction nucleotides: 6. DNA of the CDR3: TGTGCCAGCAGTGAAGGCAGGGGGCGTATGTATGGCTACACCTTC. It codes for CASSEGRGRMYGYTF.

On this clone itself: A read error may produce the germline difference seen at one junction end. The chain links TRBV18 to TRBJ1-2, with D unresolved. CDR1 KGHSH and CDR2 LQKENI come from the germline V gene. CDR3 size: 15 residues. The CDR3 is CASSPIFGSNYGYTF. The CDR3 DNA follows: TGTGCCAGCTCACCGATTTTCGGCTCTAACTACGGCTACACCTTC.

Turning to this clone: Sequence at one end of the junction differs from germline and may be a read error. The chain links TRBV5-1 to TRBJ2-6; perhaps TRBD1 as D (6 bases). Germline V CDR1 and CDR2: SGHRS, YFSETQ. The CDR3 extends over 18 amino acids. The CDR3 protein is CASSLKRTESSGANGLTF. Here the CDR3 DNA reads TGCGCCAGCAGCTTGAAACGGACAGAGAGCTCTGGGGCCAACGGCCTGACTTTC.

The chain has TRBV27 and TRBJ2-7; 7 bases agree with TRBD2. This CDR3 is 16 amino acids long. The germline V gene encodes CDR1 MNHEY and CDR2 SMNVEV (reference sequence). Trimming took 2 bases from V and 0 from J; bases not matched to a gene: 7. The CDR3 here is CASSLSAGVASYEQYF. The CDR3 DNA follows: TGTGCCAGCAGTTTAAGCGCGGGAGTGGCCTCCTACGAGCAGTACTTC.

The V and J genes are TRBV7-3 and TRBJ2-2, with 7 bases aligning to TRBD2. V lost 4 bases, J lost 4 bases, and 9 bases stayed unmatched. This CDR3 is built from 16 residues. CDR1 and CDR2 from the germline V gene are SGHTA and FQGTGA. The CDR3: CASSSHQGGITGELFF. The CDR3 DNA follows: TGTGCCAGCAGCTCCCATCAGGGAGGGATCACCGGGGAGCTGTTTTTT.

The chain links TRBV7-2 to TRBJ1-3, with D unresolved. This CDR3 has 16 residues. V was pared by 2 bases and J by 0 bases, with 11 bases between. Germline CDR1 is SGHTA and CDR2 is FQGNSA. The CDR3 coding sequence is TGTGCCAGCAGCTTAAATAGGGAGCTCTCTGGAAACACCATATATTTT. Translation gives CASSLNRELSGNTIYF.

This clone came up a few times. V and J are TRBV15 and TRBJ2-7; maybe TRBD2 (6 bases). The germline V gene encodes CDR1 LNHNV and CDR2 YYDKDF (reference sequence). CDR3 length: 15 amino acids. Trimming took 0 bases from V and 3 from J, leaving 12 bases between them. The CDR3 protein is CATSREGTPFYEQYF. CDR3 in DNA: TGTGCCACCAGCAGAGAAGGGACTCCCTTCTACGAGCAGTACTTC.

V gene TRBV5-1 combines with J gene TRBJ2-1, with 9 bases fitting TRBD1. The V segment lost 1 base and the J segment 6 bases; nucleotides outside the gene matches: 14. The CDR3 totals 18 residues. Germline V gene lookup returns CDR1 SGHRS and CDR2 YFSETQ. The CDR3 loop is CASSLTGGGKGLLNEQFF. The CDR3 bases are TGCGCCAGCAGCTTGACAGGGGGCGGGAAAGGGTTACTCAATGAGCAGTTCTTC.

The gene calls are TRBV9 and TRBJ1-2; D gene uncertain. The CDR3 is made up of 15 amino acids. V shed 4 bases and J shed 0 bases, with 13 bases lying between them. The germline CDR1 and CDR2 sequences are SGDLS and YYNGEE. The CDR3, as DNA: TGTGCCAGCAGCCATACTAACTTAGCTAACTATGGCTACACCTTC. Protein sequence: CASSHTNLANYGYTF. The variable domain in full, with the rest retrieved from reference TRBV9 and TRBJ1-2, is DSGVTQTPKHLITATGQRVTLRCSPRSGDLSVYWYQQSLDQGLQFLIQYYNGEERAKGNILERFSAQQFPDLHSELNLSSLELGDSALYFCASSHTNLANYGYTFGSGTRLTVV.

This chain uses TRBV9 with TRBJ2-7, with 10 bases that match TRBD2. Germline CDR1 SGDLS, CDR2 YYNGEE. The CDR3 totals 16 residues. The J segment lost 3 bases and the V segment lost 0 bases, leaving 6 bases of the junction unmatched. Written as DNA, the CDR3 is TGTGCCAGCAGCGTAGCCCCAGCGGGAGGGGGCTACGAGCAGTACTTC. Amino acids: CASSVAPAGGGYEQYF.

Written as DNA, the CDR3 is TGTGCCAGCAGCTTATCAGGACACAGCAATCAGCCCCAGCATTTT. Translation gives CASSLSGHSNQPQHF. This chain connects TRBV13 to TRBJ1-5, with a tentative D call TRBD1 (5 bases). Germline CDR1 reads PRHDT; CDR2 reads FYEKMQ (reference sequence). V was cut by 2 bases and J by 1 base, with 9 bases left in between. The CDR3 contains 15 residues.